This T cell receptor (beta chain) was observed in a study of blood T cell repertoires in COVID-19. For the study at large: Nucleic acid was either cDNA or gDNA, and it came from T cells, B-cell-depleted T cells, or PBMCs.

In the source study's methods: Reference gene primer amplification in the assay estimated nucleated cell counts. Clones were sequenced by immunoSEQ multiplex PCR, and TCRdb holds only the in-frame ones, with some missing. D and trimming come from the DNA, and the V and J calls and clone size come from that table. Of fewer than 250,000 clones listed, roughly 85% were seen once; the top ten hold less than 4%. Looked up from germline, CDR1 is LGHNA and CDR2 is YNFKEQ. The ends were cut back, 0 bases at V and 2 bases at J, with 8 bases in the middle. CDR3 length equals 14 residues. Those enrolled, adults aged roughly 18 to 95 years, came from roughly 22 US areas. Shortly before study entry, within 2 weeks, exposed participants had met a COVID-19 case.

This TCR derives from a woman aged 40 to 49 who had been exposed to COVID-19. What was sequenced was PBMCs or T cells enriched from blood (not recorded which). The gene calls are TRBV4-2 and TRBJ2-7; a weak D match, TRBD2 (6 bases). The CDR3 loop is CASSQDGGTYEQYF. Written as DNA, the CDR3 is TGTGCCAGCAGCCAAGATGGCGGGACCTACGAGCAGTACTTC.